The 15 T cell receptor beta chains below all came from one sample that was sequenced in a study of cytomegalovirus exposure and HLA in healthy donors. This table comes from immunoSEQ multiplex PCR, and its TCRdb copy is limited to in-frame clones, with some not included. There are over 200,000 clones in the sample; about 90% occur only once, and approximately 3.1% lies in the top ten. What was sequenced was PBMCs. The receptors come from a woman aged 25-40 years in good health and CMV-seronegative.

J is TRBJ2-3 and V is TRBV11-3; no clear D gene. CDR1 is SGHNT, CDR2 YENEEA, per germline. V was cut by 3 bases and J by 1 base, with 5 bases left in between. This CDR3 contains 13 residues. The CDR3 DNA is TGTGCCAGCAGCTTGGCAGGCACAGATACGCAGTATTTT. The encoded protein is CASSLAGTDTQYF.

CDR3 bases: TGTGCCAGCAGTTCCTCCGATACGCAGTATTTT. It encodes CASSSSDTQYF. The rearrangement joins TRBV27 to TRBJ2-3; D unresolved. V was pared by 4 bases and J by 6 bases, with 5 bases between. CDR1 and CDR2 from the germline V gene are MNHEY and SMNVEV (reference sequence). This CDR3 contains 11 residues.

This sequence joins TRBV11-2 and TRBJ1-1; D is undetermined. This CDR3 comprises 15 residues. The V end was cut by 5 bases, the J end by 5 bases, with 18 bases between. Germline V gene data show CDR1 as SGHAT and CDR2 as FQNNGV. The CDR3 is CASSLNSVRRTEAFF. DNA for the CDR3: TGTGCCAGCAGCCTTAACAGCGTTCGGCGGACTGAAGCTTTCTTT.

The CDR3 here is CASSLPKTGAYNQPQHF. Written as DNA, the CDR3 is TGTGCCAGCAGTTTACCCAAGACAGGGGCGTACAATCAGCCCCAGCATTTT. This chain links TRBV28 with TRBJ1-5; 8 nucleotides align to TRBD1. The CDR3 extends over 17 amino acids. The J segment lost 3 bases and the V segment lost 2 bases, leaving 9 bases of the junction unmatched. Germline CDR1 reads MDHEN; CDR2 reads SYDVKM.

The chain carries TRBV28 and TRBJ2-5; maybe TRBD1 (5 bases). The germline CDR1 and CDR2 sequences are MDHEN and SYDVKM. V was pared by 6 bases and J by 9 bases, with 20 bases between. CDR3 length: 14 residues. The CDR3 is CASSPLPAGKAQYF. Here the CDR3 DNA reads TGTGCCAGCAGCCCCCTGCCCGCAGGGAAGGCCCAGTACTTC.

The rearrangement uses TRBV5-6 and TRBJ2-3, with 8 nucleotides matching TRBD1. Germline values: CDR1 SGHDT, CDR2 YYEEEE. V shed 2 bases, J shed 1 base, and the junction held 3 bases outside the gene matches. This CDR3 is 15 amino acids long. For the CDR3, the DNA is TGTGCCAGCAGCTTCCGGACAGGGCGCACAGATACGCAGTATTTT. Its protein product is CASSFRTGRTDTQYF. Filled out from reference TRBV5-6 and TRBJ2-3, the complete variable domain reads DAGVTQSPTHLIKTRGQQVTLRCSPKSGHDTVSWYQQALGQGPQFIFQYYEEEERQRGNFPDRFSGHQFPNYSSELNVNALLLGDSALYLCASSFRTGRTDTQYFGPGTRLTVL.

V usage is TRBV5-1 and J usage is TRBJ2-1; 12 positions agree with TRBD2. The V gene's germline CDR1 is SGHRS and CDR2 YFSETQ. V dropped 4 bases and J dropped 6; count of bases not matched to a gene: 5. The CDR3 is 15 residues long. In nucleotides, the CDR3 is TGCGCCAGCAGCCCAGGACTAGCGGGAATCAATGAGCAGTTCTTC. Protein sequence: CASSPGLAGINEQFF.

The J gene is TRBJ1-2, the V gene TRBV19, with D maybe TRBD1 (5 bases). The germline gives CDR1 LNHDA, CDR2 SQIVND (reference sequence). V shed 0 bases and J shed 7 bases, with 21 bases lying between them. CDR3 length: 17 residues. CDR3 residues: CASSIDTKGWQGSGYTF. For the CDR3, the DNA is TGTGCCAGTAGTATAGATACCAAAGGATGGCAGGGCTCTGGCTACACCTTC. Looking up the rest from reference TRBV19 and TRBJ1-2 gives the full variable domain: DGGITQSPKYLFRKEGQNVTLSCEQNLNHDAMYWYRQDPGQGLRLIYYSQIVNDFQKGDIAEGYSVSREKKESFPLTVTSAQKNPTAFYLCASSIDTKGWQGSGYTFGSGTRLTVV.

V is TRBV27 and J is TRBJ1-1; D gene ambiguous. This CDR3 comprises 13 residues. In germline, CDR1 is MNHEY, CDR2 SMNVEV (reference sequence). V was clipped by 1 base and J by 4 bases, with 7 bases between them. Here the CDR3 DNA reads TGTGCCAGCAGTTTATTATTGGGCACTGAAGCTTTCTTT. This encodes CASSLLLGTEAFF.

V is TRBV6-4 and J is TRBJ2-1, with 8 bases lining up with TRBD2. This CDR3 has 15 residues. The V segment lost 6 bases and the J segment 8 bases; nucleotides outside the gene matches: 12. Germline values: CDR1 MRHNA, CDR2 SNTAGT. The chain's CDR3 is CASSLTSVRGDEQFF. The CDR3 bases are TGTGCCAGCAGCCTCACTAGCGTGCGGGGGGATGAGCAGTTCTTC.

The chain links TRBV11-2 to TRBJ2-7; 12 bases are shared with TRBD2. CDR1 and CDR2 from the germline V gene are SGHAT and FQNNGV. The CDR3 contains 15 residues. V shed 5 bases and J 6 bases; nucleotides not matched to a gene: 8. CDR3: CASSAASGRAGEQYF. As DNA, the CDR3 is TGTGCCAGCAGCGCCGCTAGCGGGAGGGCCGGCGAGCAGTACTTC.

The chain couples TRBV28 to TRBJ2-1; the D call may be TRBD1 or TRBD2 (5 bases each). Germline values: CDR1 MDHEN, CDR2 SYDVKM. The CDR3 covers 16 residues. The ends were cut back, 5 bases at V and 4 bases at J, with 18 bases in the middle. The CDR3 coding sequence is TGTGCCAGCAGTACTGTTATCGGGACGCGATACAATGAGCAGTTCTTC. This gives the protein CASSTVIGTRYNEQFF.

V usage is TRBV27 and J usage is TRBJ2-1, with a possible D match to TRBD2 (5 bases). Trimming took off 8 bases at V and 0 bases at J, with 32 bases between the two ends. Germline V CDR1 and CDR2: MNHEY, SMNVEV (reference sequence). The CDR3 contains 21 residues. The CDR3 nucleotides read TGTGCCAGCCAAATCAACGGACTTGGTAGATCGAGCCTCCGCTCCTACAATGAGCAGTTCTTC. It translates to CASQINGLGRSSLRSYNEQFF.

The rearrangement uses TRBV11-2 and TRBJ2-6, with D possibly called TRBD1 or TRBD2 (7 bases each). Germline CDR1 reads SGHAT; CDR2 reads FQNNGV. The length of the CDR3 is 16 residues. V was shortened by 5 bases and J by 2 bases, with 13 bases between the two germline ends. CDR3 nucleotide sequence: TGTGCCAGCAGCCCGGGGGGACAGACTGGGGCCAACGTCCTGACTTTC. This gives the protein CASSPGGQTGANVLTF.

This clone was counted a single time. The gene calls are TRBV7-2 and TRBJ2-5; TRBD1 matches 11 bases. The CDR3 covers 15 residues. Germline lookup yields CDR1 SGHTA and CDR2 FQGNSA. Germline trimming cut 5 bases from V and 5 bases from J; bases unmatched to any gene: 7. CDR3 amino acids: CASSTGQGARETQYF. CDR3 DNA: TGTGCCAGCAGCACCGGACAGGGGGCGCGTGAGACCCAGTACTTC.